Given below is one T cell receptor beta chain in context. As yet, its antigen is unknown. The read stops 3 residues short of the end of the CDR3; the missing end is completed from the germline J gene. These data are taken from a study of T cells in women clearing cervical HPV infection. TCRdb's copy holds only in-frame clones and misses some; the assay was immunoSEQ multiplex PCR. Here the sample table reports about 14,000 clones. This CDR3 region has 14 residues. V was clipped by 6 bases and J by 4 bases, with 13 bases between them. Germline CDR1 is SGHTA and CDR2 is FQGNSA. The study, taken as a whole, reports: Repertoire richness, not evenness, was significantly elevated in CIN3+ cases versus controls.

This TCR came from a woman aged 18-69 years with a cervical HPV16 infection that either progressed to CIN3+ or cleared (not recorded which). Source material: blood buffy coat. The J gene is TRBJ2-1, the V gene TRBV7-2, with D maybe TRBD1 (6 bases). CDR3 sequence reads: CASRGQPAYNEQFF. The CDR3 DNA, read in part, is TGTGCCAGCAGAGGACAGCCAGCTTACAATGAG. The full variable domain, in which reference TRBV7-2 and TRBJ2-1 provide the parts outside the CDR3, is GAGVSQSPSNKVTEKGKDVELRCDPISGHTALYWYRQSLGQGLEFLIYFQGNSAPDKSGLPSDRFSAERTGGSVSTLTIQRTQQEDSAVYLCASRGQPAYNEQFFGPGTRLTVL.